This entry concerns a single TCR beta chain. The cohort comprised adults aged about 18 to 100 years residing in approximately 22 US areas. Cohort allocation depended upon clinical history that participants reported. The sample belongs to a study of blood T cell repertoires in COVID-19. Whole-study context: Samples representing acute and convalescent COVID-19 were sourced from the United States, Italy and Spain.

The germline V gene encodes CDR1 SGHNT and CDR2 YYREEE (reference sequence). V was pared by 4 bases and J by 0 bases, with 14 bases between. This CDR3 has 15 residues. Clones were sequenced by immunoSEQ multiplex PCR, and TCRdb holds only the in-frame ones, with some missing. The sample has around 480,000 clones, roughly 87% seen once. The V call is TRBV5-4, the J call TRBJ2-7, with a possible D match to TRBD2 (5 bases). Sequencing input: PBMCs or T cells enriched from blood (not recorded which). This clonotype was sampled from a young woman who had recovered from COVID-19. This chain's CDR3 is CASSPPGIGSYEQYF. CDR3 coding DNA: TGTGCCAGCAGCCCCCCGGGAATTGGCTCCTACGAGCAGTACTTC.